This section outlines one T cell receptor (beta chain) sequence together with its context. V trimming: 7 bases; J trimming: 10 bases; junction bases outside the gene matches: 7. The germline gives CDR1 GTSNPN, CDR2 SVGIG (reference sequence). This CDR3 has 13 residues. The record originates from a study of blood T cell repertoires in COVID-19. Study-level information: The cDNA or gDNA used as material had been derived from T cells, B-cell-depleted T cells, or PBMCs.

Authors' analysis steps: Counts of nucleated cells, estimated from reference gene primer amplification, were obtained. Profiling relied on immunoSEQ multiplex PCR, and the TCRdb table lists in-frame clones only, not all of them. V and J calls and clone size are copied from that table; D and trimming were computed from the DNA. The data contain roughly 68,000 clones, around four fifths of them singletons. The receptor was derived from a woman of 80 years or more with acute or convalescent COVID-19. The chain uses TRBV30 and TRBJ2-1; the match to TRBD2 covers 13 bases. The sequenced sample was peripheral blood. The CDR3 reads CASRLAGGREQFF. The CDR3 DNA follows: TGTGCCTCACGACTAGCGGGGGGCCGGGAGCAGTTCTTC.